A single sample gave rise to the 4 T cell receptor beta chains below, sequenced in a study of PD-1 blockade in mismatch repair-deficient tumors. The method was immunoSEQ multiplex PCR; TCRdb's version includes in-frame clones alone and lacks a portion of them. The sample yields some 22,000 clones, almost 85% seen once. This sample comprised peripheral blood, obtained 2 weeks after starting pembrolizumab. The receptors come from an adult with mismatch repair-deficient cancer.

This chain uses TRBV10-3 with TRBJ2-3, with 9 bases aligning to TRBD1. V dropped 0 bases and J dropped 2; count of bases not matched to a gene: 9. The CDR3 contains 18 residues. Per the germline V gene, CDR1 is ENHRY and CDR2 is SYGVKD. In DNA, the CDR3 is TGTGCCATCAGTGAGTCCTTTTTGGGGACAGGGATCACAGATACGCAGTATTTT. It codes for CAISESFLGTGITDTQYF.

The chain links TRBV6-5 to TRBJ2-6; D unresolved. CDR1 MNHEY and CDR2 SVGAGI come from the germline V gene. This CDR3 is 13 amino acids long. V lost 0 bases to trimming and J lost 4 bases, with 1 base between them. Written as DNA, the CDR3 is TGTGCCAGCAGTTACTCGGGGGCCAACGTCCTGACTTTC. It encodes CASSYSGANVLTF.

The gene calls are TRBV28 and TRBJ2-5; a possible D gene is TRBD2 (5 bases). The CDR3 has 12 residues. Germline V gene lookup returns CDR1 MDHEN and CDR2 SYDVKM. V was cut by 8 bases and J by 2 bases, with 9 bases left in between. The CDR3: CASAGNQETQYF. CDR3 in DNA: TGTGCCAGCGCCGGGAATCAAGAGACCCAGTACTTC.

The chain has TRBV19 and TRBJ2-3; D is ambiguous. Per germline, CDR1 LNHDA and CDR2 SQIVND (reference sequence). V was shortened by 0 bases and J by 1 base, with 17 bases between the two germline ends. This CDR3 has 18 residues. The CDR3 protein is CASSIDRNGLDGTDTQYF. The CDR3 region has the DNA TGTGCCAGTAGTATAGATCGCAACGGGCTAGATGGCACAGATACGCAGTATTTT.